The following is a TCR beta chain sequence with its context. Its antigen is unknown. Germline values: CDR1 SGHNT, CDR2 YYREEE (reference sequence). The CDR3 is 13 amino acids. The V end lost 0 bases, the J end lost 9 bases, and 7 bases lay between the germline ends. This entry is derived from a study of shared clonotypes between healthy human individuals. All participating donors were Caucasian adults from Nashville, Tennessee. CD4+ cells yielded CD45RA+ naive and CD45RA-negative memory subsets. Study results and limitations: Sequencing of the sorted subsets was shown by rarefaction to be incomplete despite large depth. Approximately 5.4% of naive CD4 clonotypes were common to a few donors.

Libraries were prepared by immunoSEQ multiplex PCR; TCRdb keeps only in-frame clonotypes and omits some of them. The data hold millions of clones, with around nine tenths observed a single time. The V call is TRBV5-4, the J call TRBJ1-6, with no clear D. The receptor was derived from a man younger than 30 in good health. Sequenced material: naive CD4+ T cells sorted from blood. Documented subset: CD45RA+ positively selected. The DNA for the CDR3 is TGTGCCAGCAGCTTGGCCCGGGCTTCACCCCTCCACTTT. This encodes CASSLARASPLHF.